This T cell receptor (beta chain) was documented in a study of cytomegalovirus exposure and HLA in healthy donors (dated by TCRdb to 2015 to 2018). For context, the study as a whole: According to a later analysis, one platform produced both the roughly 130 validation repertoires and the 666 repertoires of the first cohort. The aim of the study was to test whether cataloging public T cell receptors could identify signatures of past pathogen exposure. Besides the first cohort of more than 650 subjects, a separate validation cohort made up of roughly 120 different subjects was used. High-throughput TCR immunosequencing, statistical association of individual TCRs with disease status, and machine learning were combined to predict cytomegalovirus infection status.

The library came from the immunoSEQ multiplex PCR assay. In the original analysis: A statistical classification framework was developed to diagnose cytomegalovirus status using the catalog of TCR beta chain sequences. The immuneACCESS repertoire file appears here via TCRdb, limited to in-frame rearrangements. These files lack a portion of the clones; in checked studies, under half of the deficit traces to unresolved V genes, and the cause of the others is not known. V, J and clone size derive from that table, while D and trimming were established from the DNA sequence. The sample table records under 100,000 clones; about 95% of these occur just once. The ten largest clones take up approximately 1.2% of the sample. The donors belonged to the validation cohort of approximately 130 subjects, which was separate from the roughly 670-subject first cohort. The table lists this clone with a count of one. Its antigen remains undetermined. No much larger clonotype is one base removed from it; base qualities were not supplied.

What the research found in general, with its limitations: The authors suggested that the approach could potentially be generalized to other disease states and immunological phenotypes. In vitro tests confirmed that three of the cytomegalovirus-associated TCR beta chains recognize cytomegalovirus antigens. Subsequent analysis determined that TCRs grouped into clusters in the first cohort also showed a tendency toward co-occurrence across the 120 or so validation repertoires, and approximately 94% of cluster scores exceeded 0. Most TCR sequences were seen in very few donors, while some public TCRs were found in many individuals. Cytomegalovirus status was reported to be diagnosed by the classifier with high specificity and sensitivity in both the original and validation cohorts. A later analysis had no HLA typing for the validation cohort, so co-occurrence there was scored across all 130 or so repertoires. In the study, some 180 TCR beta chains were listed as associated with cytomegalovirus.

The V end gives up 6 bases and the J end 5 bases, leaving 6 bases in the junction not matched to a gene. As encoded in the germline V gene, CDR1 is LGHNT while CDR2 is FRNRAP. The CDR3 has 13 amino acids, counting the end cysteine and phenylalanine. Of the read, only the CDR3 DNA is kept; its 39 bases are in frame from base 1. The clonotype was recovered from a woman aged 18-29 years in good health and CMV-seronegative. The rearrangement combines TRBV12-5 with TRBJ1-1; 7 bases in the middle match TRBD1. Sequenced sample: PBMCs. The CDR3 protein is CASGTQGLTEAFF. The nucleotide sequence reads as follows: TGTGCTAGTGGAACACAGGGGTTGACTGAAGCTTTCTTT.